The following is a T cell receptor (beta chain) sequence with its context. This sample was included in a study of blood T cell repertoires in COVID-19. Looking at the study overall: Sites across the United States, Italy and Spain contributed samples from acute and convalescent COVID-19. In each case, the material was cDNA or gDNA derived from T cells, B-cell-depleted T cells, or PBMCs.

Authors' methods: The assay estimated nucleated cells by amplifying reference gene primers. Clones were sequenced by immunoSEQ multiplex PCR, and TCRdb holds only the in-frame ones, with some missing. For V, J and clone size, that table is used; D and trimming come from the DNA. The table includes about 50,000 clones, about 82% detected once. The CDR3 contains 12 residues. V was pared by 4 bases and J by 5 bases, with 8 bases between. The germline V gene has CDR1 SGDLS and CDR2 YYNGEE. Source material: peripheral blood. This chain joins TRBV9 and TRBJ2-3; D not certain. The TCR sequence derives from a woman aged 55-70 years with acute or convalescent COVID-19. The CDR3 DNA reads TGTGCCAGCAGCCCCCGAGGAGATACGCAGTATTTT. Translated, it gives CASSPRGDTQYF. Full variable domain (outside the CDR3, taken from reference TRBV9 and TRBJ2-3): DSGVTQTPKHLITATGQRVTLRCSPRSGDLSVYWYQQSLDQGLQFLIQYYNGEERAKGNILERFSAQQFPDLHSELNLSSLELGDSALYFCASSPRGDTQYFGPGTRLTVL.